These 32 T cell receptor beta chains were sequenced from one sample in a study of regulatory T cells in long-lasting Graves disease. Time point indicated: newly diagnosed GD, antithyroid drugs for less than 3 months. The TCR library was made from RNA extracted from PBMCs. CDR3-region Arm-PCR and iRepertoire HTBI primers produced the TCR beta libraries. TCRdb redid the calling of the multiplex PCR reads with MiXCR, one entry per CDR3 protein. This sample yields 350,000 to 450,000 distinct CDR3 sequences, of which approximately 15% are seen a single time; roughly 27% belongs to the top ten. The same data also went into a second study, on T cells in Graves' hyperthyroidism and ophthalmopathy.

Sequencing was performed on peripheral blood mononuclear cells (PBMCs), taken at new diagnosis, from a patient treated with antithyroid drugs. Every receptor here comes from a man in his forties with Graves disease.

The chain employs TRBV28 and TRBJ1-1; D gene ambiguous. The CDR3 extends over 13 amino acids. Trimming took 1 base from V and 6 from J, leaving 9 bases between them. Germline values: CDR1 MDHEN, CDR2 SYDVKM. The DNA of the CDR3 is TGTGCCAGCAGTTTATACGGAAAACCTGAAGCTTTCTTT. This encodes CASSLYGKPEAFF. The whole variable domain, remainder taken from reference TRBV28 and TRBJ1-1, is DVKVTQSSRYLVKRTGEKVFLECVQDMDHENMFWYRQDPGLGLRLIYFSYDVKMKEKGDIPEGYSVSREKKERFSLILESASTNQTSMYLCASSLYGKPEAFFGQGTRLTVV.

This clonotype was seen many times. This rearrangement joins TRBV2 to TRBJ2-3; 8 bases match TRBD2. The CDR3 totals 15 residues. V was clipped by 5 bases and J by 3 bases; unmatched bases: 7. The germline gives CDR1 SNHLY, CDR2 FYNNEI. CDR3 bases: TGTGCCAGCAGTCGCCCAAGCGGGGGTACAGATACGCAGTATTTT. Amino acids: CASSRPSGGTDTQYF.

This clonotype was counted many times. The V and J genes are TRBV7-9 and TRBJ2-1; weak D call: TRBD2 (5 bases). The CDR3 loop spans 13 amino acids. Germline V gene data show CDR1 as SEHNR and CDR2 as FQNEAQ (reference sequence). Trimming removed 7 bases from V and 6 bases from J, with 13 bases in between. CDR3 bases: TGTGCCAGCAAAGGTAGCGTTTTCAATGAGCAGTTCTTC. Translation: CASKGSVFNEQFF.

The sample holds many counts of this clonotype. The CDR3 coding sequence is TGTGCCAGCAGTCGGGGTGGGGGTGAAAAACTGTTTTTT. Translation gives CASSRGGGEKLFF. V gene TRBV2 combines with J gene TRBJ1-4, with D possibly matching TRBD1 (5 bases). Trimming cost V 5 bases and J 7 bases, with 11 bases left between them. Germline V gene lookup returns CDR1 SNHLY and CDR2 FYNNEI. This CDR3 is 13 amino acids long.

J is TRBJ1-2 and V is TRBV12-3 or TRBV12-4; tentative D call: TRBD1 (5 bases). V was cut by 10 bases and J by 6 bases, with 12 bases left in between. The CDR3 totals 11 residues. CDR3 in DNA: TGTGCCATTAGGACATGGGATGGCTACACCTTC. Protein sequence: CAIRTWDGYTF.

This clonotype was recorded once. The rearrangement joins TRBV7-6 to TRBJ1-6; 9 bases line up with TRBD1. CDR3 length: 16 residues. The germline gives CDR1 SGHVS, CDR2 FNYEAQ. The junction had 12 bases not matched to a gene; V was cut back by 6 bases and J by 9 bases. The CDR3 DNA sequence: TGTGCCAGCAGTTCGGGGGCGGGACAGGGCGCTTCACCCCTCCACTTT. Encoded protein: CASSSGAGQGASPLHF.

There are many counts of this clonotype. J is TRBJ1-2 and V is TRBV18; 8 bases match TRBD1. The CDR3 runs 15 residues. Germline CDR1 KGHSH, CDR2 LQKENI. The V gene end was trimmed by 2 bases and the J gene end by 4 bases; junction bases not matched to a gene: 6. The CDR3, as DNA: TGTGCCAGCTCACCAGGGCCAGGGGGCACCTATGGCTACACCTTC. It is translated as CASSPGPGGTYGYTF.

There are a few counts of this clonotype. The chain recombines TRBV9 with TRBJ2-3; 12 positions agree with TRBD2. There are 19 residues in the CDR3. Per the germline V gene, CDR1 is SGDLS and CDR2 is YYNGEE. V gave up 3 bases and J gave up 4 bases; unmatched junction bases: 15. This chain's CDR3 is CASSAASSGGAYLADTQYF. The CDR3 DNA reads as TGTGCCAGCAGCGCAGCCTCTAGCGGGGGGGCCTACTTGGCAGATACGCAGTATTTT.

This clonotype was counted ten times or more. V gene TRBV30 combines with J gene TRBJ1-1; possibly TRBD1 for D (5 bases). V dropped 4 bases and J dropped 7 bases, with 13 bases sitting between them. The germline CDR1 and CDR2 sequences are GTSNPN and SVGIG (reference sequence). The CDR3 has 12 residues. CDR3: CAWKGDRCEAFF. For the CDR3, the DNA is TGTGCCTGGAAAGGGGACCGCTGTGAAGCTTTCTTT.

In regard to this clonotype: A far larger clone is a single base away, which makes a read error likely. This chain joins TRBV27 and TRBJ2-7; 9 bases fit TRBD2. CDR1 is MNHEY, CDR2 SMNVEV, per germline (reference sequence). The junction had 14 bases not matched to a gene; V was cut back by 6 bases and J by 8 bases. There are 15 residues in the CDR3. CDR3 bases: TGTGCCAGCAGCCAAGAGCCTAGCGGGGTCCCCAAGCAGTACTTC. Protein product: CASSQEPSGVPKQYF.

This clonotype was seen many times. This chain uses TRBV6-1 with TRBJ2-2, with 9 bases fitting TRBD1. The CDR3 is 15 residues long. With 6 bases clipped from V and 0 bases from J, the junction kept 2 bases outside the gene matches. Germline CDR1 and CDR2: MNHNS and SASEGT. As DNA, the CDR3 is TGTGCCAGCAGCCGGGACAGGGCGAACACCGGGGAGCTGTTTTTT. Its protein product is CASSRDRANTGELFF.

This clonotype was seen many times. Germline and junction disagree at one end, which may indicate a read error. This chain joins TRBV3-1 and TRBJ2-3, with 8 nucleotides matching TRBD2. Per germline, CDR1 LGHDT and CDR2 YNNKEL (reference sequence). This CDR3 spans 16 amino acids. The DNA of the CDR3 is TGTGCCAGCAGCCAAGATACGGGGGGGAGCACATATACGCAGTATTTT. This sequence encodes CASSQDTGGSTYTQYF.

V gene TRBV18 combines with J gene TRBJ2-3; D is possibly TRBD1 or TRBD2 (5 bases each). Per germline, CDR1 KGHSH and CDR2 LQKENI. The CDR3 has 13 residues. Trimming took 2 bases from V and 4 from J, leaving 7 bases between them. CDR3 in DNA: TGTGCCAGCTCACCAATGGGGGCAGATACGCAGTATTTT. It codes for CASSPMGADTQYF.

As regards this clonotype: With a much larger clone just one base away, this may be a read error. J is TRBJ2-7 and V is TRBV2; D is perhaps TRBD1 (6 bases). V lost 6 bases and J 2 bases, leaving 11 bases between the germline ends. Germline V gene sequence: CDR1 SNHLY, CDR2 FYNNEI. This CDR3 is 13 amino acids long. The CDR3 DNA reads TGTGCCAGCAGGGACGCAGGGGCCTACGAGCAGTACTTC. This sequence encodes CASRDAGAYEQYF.

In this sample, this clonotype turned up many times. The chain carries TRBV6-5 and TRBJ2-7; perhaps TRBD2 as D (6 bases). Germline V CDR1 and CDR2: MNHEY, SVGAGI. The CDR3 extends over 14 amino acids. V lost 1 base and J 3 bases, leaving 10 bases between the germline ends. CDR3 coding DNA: TGTGCCAGCAGTTACTTAGGCGGGATCTACGAGCAGTACTTC. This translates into CASSYLGGIYEQYF.

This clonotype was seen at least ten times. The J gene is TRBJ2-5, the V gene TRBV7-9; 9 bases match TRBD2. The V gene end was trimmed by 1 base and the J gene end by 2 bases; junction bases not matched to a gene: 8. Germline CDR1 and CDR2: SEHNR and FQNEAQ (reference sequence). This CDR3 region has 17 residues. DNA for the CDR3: TGTGCCAGCAGCTTAGGGAGACTAGCGGAGCCACAAGAGACCCAGTACTTC. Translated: CASSLGRLAEPQETQYF.

In DNA form, the CDR3 reads TGCGCCAGCAGCCCGGGACTAGCGGGAGTTAGGGAGCTGTTTTTT. Translating it yields CASSPGLAGVRELFF. V usage is TRBV5-1 and J usage is TRBJ2-2; TRBD2 matches at 14 bases. In germline, CDR1 is SGHRS, CDR2 YFSETQ. V was pared by 4 bases and J by 9 bases, with 5 bases of the junction left unmatched. This CDR3 spans 15 amino acids.

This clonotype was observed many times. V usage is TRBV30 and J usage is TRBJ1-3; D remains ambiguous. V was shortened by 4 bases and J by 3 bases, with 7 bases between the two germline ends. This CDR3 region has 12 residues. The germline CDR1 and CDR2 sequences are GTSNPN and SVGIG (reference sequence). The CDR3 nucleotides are TGTGCCTGGACGAGGCGTGGAAACACCATATATTTT. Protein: CAWTRRGNTIYF.

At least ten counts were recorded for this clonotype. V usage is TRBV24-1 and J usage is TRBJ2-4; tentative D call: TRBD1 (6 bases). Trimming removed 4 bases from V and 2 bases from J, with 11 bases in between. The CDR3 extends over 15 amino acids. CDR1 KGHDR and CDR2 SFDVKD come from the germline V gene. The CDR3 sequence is CATSESGTTKNIQYF. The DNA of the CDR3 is TGTGCCACCAGTGAATCCGGGACAACCAAAAACATTCAGTACTTC.

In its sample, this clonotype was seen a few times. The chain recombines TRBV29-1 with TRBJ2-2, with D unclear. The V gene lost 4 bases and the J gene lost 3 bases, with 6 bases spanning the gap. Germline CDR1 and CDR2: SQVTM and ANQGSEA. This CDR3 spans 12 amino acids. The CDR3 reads CSVGKYTGELFF. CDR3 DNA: TGCAGCGTTGGCAAATACACCGGGGAGCTGTTTTTT.

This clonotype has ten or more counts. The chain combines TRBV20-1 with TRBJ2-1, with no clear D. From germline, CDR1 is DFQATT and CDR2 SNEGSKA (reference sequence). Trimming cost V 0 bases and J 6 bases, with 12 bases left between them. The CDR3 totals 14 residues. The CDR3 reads CSARELLGPNEQFF. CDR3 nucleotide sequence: TGCAGTGCTAGAGAACTCCTAGGGCCCAATGAGCAGTTCTTC.

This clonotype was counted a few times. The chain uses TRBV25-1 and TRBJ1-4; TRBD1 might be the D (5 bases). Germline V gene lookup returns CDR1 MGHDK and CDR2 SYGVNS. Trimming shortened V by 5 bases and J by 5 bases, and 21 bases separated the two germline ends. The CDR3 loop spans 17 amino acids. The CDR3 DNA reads TGTGCCAGCAGTCCGTCAGCGGGGCTTCCGGGGAATGAAAAACTGTTTTTT. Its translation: CASSPSAGLPGNEKLFF.

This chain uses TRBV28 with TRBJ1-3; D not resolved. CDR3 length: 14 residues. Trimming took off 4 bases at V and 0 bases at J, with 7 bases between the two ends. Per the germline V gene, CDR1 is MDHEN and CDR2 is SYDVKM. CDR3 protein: CASSSVSSGNTIYF. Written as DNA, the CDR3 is TGTGCCAGCAGTTCGGTGTCCTCTGGAAACACCATATATTTT.

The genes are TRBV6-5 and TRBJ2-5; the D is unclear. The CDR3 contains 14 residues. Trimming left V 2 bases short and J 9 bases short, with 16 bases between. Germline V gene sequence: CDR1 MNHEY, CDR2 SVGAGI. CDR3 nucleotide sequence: TGTGCCAGCAGTTACGTGTCAGGCAGCGAGGCCCAGTACTTC. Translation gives CASSYVSGSEAQYF.

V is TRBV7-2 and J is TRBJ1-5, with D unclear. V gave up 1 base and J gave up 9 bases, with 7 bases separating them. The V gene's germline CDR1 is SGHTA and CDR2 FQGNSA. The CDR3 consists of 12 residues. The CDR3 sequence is CASSLVRGPQHF. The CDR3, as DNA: TGTGCCAGCAGCTTAGTGAGAGGGCCCCAGCATTTT.

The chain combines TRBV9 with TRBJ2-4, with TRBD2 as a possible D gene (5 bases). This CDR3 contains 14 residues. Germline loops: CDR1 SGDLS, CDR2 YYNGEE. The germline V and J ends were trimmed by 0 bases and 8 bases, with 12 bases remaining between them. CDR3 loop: CASSVGPGLDIQYF. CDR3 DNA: TGTGCCAGCAGCGTAGGACCGGGGTTGGACATTCAGTACTTC.

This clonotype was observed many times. This CDR3 is CASSEYGSLNTEAFF. The CDR3 DNA reads as TGTGCCAGCAGTGAATACGGCAGCTTGAACACTGAAGCTTTCTTT. The rearrangement uses TRBV2 and TRBJ1-1; D gene uncertain. Trimming took 2 bases from V and 0 from J, leaving 10 bases between them. Looked up from germline, CDR1 is SNHLY and CDR2 is FYNNEI. This CDR3 region has 15 residues. Full variable domain (outside the CDR3, taken from reference TRBV2 and TRBJ1-1): EPEVTQTPSHQVTQMGQEVILRCVPISNHLYFYWYRQILGQKVEFLVSFYNNEISEKSEIFDDQFSVERPDGSNFTLKIRSTKLEDSAMYFCASSEYGSLNTEAFFGQGTRLTVV.

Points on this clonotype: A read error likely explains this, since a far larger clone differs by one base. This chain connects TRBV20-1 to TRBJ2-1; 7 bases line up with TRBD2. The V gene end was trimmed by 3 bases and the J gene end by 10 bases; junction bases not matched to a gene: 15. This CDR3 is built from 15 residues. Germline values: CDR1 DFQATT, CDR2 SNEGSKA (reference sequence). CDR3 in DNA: TGCAGTGCTAGGGGTCTAGCGGTAGGCTCCTACGAGCAGTTCTTC. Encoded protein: CSARGLAVGSYEQFF.

Here the CDR3 reads CASSPPRGRAGELFF. CDR3 bases: TGTGCCAGCAGCCCCCCGAGGGGGAGGGCCGGGGAGCTGTTTTTT. The gene calls are TRBV25-1 and TRBJ2-2; D possibly corresponds to TRBD2 (7 bases). Germline V gives CDR1 MGHDK, CDR2 SYGVNS. V was pared by 6 bases and J by 6 bases, with 17 bases between. There are 15 residues in the CDR3.

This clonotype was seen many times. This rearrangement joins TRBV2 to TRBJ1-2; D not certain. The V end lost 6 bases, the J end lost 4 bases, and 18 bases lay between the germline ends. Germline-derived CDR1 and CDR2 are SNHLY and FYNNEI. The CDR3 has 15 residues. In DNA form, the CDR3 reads TGTGCCAGCAGCGCGGAGGAGGGTGGAATCTATGGCTACACCTTC. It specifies CASSAEEGGIYGYTF.

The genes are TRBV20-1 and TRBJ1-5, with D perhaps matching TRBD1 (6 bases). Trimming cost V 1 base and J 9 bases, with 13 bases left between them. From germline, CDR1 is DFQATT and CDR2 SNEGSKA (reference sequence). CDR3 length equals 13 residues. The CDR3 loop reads CSARGGGPRPQHF. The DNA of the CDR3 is TGCAGTGCTAGAGGGGGGGGCCCACGGCCCCAGCATTTT.

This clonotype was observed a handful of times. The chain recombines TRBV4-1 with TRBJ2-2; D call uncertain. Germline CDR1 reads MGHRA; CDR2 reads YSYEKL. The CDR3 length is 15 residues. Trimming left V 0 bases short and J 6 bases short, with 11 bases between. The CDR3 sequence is CASSQDGFSSGELFF. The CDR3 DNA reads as TGCGCCAGCAGCCAAGATGGGTTTTCGTCCGGGGAGCTGTTTTTT.